This is a list of T cell receptor beta chains from one sample in a study of blood T cell repertoires in COVID-19. TCRdb's copy holds only in-frame clones and misses some; the assay was immunoSEQ multiplex PCR. The table records 150,000 or so clones, approximately 80% of them present only once. Sequencing input: peripheral blood. These receptors came from an older woman with acute or convalescent COVID-19. Each CDR3 is given with its conserved first and last residue. Fields, in order: D gene, clone size, J gene, V gene, CDR3 protein, CDR3 DNA. The D gene is left open where the match is weak. A clone size is listed for some rows: how often the clone was seen (once, few, many), or a class if it is expanded.

d_gene: TRBD2
abundance: once
j_gene: TRBJ2-2
v_gene: TRBV7-2
CDR3aa: CASSLTHLAGDFTGELFF
CDR3nt: TGTGCCAGCAGCTTAACCCACTTAGCGGGGGACTTCACCGGGGAGCTGTTTTTT

d_gene: -
abundance: -
j_gene: TRBJ2-3
v_gene: TRBV11-3
CDR3aa: CASSLTASTNTQYF
CDR3nt: TGTGCCAGCAGCTTAACAGCCTCCACGAATACGCAGTATTTT

d_gene: -
abundance: -
j_gene: TRBJ1-2
v_gene: TRBV12-3/TRBV12-4
CDR3aa: CASSFGNGYTF
CDR3nt: TGTGCCAGCAGTTTCGGGAATGGCTACACCTTC

d_gene: -
abundance: -
j_gene: TRBJ2-3
v_gene: TRBV15
CDR3aa: CATSRDRQTADTQYF
CDR3nt: TGTGCCACCAGCAGAGATCGGCAGACAGCAGATACGCAGTATTTT

d_gene: TRBD1
abundance: -
j_gene: TRBJ1-1
v_gene: TRBV3-1/TRBV3-2
CDR3aa: CASSQGRGVRNTEAFF
CDR3nt: TGTGCCAGCAGCCAGGGCAGGGGGGTCCGGAACACTGAAGCTTTCTTT

d_gene: -
abundance: -
j_gene: TRBJ1-6
v_gene: TRBV28
CDR3aa: CASSLFRFSYNSPLHF
CDR3nt: TGTGCCAGCAGTTTATTCCGTTTCTCCTATAATTCACCCCTCCACTTT

d_gene: TRBD1
abundance: once
j_gene: TRBJ1-2
v_gene: TRBV30
CDR3aa: CAWSLNRGNYGYTF
CDR3nt: TGTGCCTGGAGCTTAAACAGGGGTAACTATGGCTACACCTTC

d_gene: TRBD1
abundance: -
j_gene: TRBJ2-7
v_gene: TRBV12-3/TRBV12-4
CDR3aa: CASRETGGYEQYF
CDR3nt: TGTGCCAGCAGGGAAACAGGGGGCTACGAGCAGTACTTC

d_gene: TRBD2
abundance: -
j_gene: TRBJ2-7
v_gene: TRBV5-1
CDR3aa: CASSLAGKVYEQYF
CDR3nt: TGCGCCAGCAGCTTAGCGGGGAAAGTTTACGAGCAGTACTTC

d_gene: TRBD1
abundance: -
j_gene: TRBJ1-1
v_gene: TRBV19
CDR3aa: CATRDRGPGTEAFF
CDR3nt: TGTGCCACCCGGGACAGGGGGCCGGGCACTGAAGCTTTCTTT

d_gene: -
abundance: -
j_gene: TRBJ2-7
v_gene: TRBV6-4
CDR3aa: CASSAPGVTYEQYF
CDR3nt: TGTGCCAGCAGTGCCCCAGGCGTTACCTACGAGCAGTACTTC

d_gene: -
abundance: -
j_gene: TRBJ1-1
v_gene: TRBV28
CDR3aa: CAISWGVSSLNTEAFF
CDR3nt: TGTGCCATCTCATGGGGGGTTTCATCTTTGAACACTGAAGCTTTCTTT

d_gene: -
abundance: -
j_gene: TRBJ1-6
v_gene: TRBV5-6
CDR3aa: CASSLDSGESSPLHF
CDR3nt: TGTGCCAGCAGCTTGGATTCAGGGGAGAGTTCACCCCTCCACTTT

d_gene: TRBD2
abundance: once
j_gene: TRBJ2-2
v_gene: TRBV7-7
CDR3aa: CASSLVLLAGKNTGELFF
CDR3nt: TGTGCTAGCAGCTTGGTACTACTAGCGGGGAAAAACACCGGGGAGCTGTTTTTT

d_gene: -
abundance: -
j_gene: TRBJ2-2
v_gene: TRBV7-2
CDR3aa: CASSLVTGLATGELFF
CDR3nt: TGTGCCAGCAGCTTAGTTACAGGGTTGGCCACCGGGGAGCTGTTTTTT